This T cell receptor (beta chain) comes out of a study of T-cell reconstitution after alpha-beta-depleted transplantation in children. Regarding the study as a whole: Surviving thymic progenitors and recipient T cells were the source of high TCRbeta diversity at day 60 in some patients. By one year post-transplant, T-cell counts and diversity largely arose from T cells that were newly produced. About two months after transplant, alpha-beta T cells reportedly came from several hundred expanded graft clones.

On this clonotype: What it binds is unknown.

J lost 5 bases, V lost 7 bases, and 6 bases had no gene match. This CDR3 contains 15 residues. CDR1 is SNHLY, CDR2 FYNNEI, per germline. This sample's TCRbeta library carried unique molecular identifier barcodes. TCRdb reprocessed the PCR reads with MiXCR, giving one entry per CDR3 protein. Of 800,000 to 1,000,000 distinct CDR3 sequences in the sample, 25% to 30% were seen once. This receptor was taken from a boy less than two years old who had a stem cell transplant for SCID, so the T cells may come from the graft donor. The chain joins TRBV2 to TRBJ2-3; TRBD2 agrees at 13 bases. The specimen comprised PBMCs, mostly from graft donor cells, sampled 360 days after TCRalphabeta/CD19-depleted stem cell transplant. The CDR3 protein is CASKTSGGAGDTQYF. CDR3 bases: TGTGCCAGCAAAACTAGCGGGGGGGCCGGAGATACGCAGTATTTT.